This T cell receptor beta chain was identified during a study of vaccination and CD4 T cells after COVID-19. This clonotype was counted only a few times. Its matching antigen is unknown. Treatment denoted: approximately nine-day PBMC culture with coronavirus spike peptide pools or control peptides (ViraFEST assay). The study sequenced cultured CD4+ T cell DNA using the Oncomine TCR Beta short-read assay. DNA came from CD4+ T cells after culture. In TCRdb, the PCR reads were re-called with MiXCR into one record per CDR3 protein. The profile covers 13,000 to 15,000 distinct CDR3 sequences, with nearly 35% appearing a single time and under 40% taken by the ten largest. V lost 5 bases and J lost 4, with 6 bases in between. From germline, CDR1 is LNHDA and CDR2 SQIVND (reference sequence). The CDR3 sequence is 12 residues long. The study, taken as a whole, reports: Within the convalescent patients, a median about 90% of the SARS-CoV-2-reactive clones were ones that appeared only post-vaccination.

The rearrangement uses TRBV19 and TRBJ1-3; D unclear. The specimen sequenced was cultured CD4+ T cells from blood. This clonotype originated in a human donor with COVID-19. CDR3 DNA sequence: TGTGCCAGTAGTGTCCAGGGAAACACCATATATTTT. Residues: CASSVQGNTIYF. The whole variable domain, remainder taken from reference TRBV19 and TRBJ1-3, is DGGITQSPKYLFRKEGQNVTLSCEQNLNHDAMYWYRQDPGQGLRLIYYSQIVNDFQKGDIAEGYSVSREKKESFPLTVTSAQKNPTAFYLCASSVQGNTIYFGEGSWLTVV.